This T cell receptor (beta chain) was identified during a study of shared clonotypes between healthy human individuals. Terminally differentiated effector memory CD45RA+ cells were excluded by CCR7 positive selection of CD45RO-negative cells. Method: immunoSEQ multiplex PCR; TCRdb's copy keeps in-frame clones and lacks some. The sample consists of some 2,000,000 clones, about 94% of them appearing once. This clone appeared a single time. This receptor was obtained from a man younger than 35 in good health. The sequencing input was naive CD8+ T cells sorted from blood.

Here the CDR3 reads CAISASGGAGETQYF. The DNA for the CDR3 is TGTGCCATCAGCGCTAGCGGGGGGGCAGGGGAGACCCAGTACTTC. The chain links TRBV10-3 to TRBJ2-5, with 12 bases that match TRBD2. Germline V gene data show CDR1 as ENHRY and CDR2 as SYGVKD. The CDR3 sequence is 15 residues long. The trim removed 6 bases at V and 5 bases at J, leaving 7 bases unmatched.